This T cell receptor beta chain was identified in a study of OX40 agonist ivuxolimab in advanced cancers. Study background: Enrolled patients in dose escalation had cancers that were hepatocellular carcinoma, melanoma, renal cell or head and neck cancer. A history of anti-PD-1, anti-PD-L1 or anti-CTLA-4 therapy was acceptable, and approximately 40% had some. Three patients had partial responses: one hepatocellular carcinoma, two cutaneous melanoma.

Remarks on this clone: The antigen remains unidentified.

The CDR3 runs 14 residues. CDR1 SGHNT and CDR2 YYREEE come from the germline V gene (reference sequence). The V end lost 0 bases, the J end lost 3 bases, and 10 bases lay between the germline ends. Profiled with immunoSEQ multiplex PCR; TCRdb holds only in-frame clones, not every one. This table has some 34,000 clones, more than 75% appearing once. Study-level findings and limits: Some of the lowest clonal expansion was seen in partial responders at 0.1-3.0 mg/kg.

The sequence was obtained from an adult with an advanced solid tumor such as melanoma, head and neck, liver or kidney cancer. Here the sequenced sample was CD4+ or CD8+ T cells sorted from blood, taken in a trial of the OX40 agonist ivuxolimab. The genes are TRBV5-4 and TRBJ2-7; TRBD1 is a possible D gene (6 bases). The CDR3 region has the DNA TGTGCCAGCAGCTTGGCTGGGACATACTACGAGCAGTACTTC. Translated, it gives CASSLAGTYYEQYF.